Below, 14 T cell receptor beta chains from the same sample are listed, as sequenced in a study of shared clonotypes between healthy human individuals. As defined, naive CD8 cells were CD45RO-negative and positively selected for CCR7, with terminally differentiated effector memory CD45RA+ cells excluded. The repertoire was sequenced with immunoSEQ multiplex PCR; TCRdb's copy has only in-frame clones and lacks some. The repertoire holds approximately 600,000 clones, with approximately 95% as singletons. Sample: naive CD8+ T cells sorted from blood. These receptors all come from a woman aged 25 to 45 in good health.

This clone was seen only a few times. The chain couples TRBV28 to TRBJ2-5, with D perhaps matching TRBD2 (5 bases). The CDR3 has 13 residues. Germline V lookup: CDR1 MDHEN, CDR2 SYDVKM. Trimming shortened V by 6 bases and J by 7 bases, and 15 bases separated the two germline ends. As DNA, the CDR3 is TGTGCCAGCAGAAAGAGCGGTTCTCGGACCCAGTACTTC. It translates to CASRKSGSRTQYF.

This clone has just a few counts. Additional DNA sequences in this sample encode the identical CDR3. This chain's CDR3 is CASSPGLLYEQYF. The CDR3 region has the DNA TGTGCCAGCAGCCCCGGACTTCTGTACGAGCAGTACTTC. This sequence joins TRBV7-9 and TRBJ2-7; D is perhaps TRBD2 (5 bases). V was pared by 5 bases and J by 4 bases, with 12 bases between. This CDR3 is 13 amino acids long. The germline V gene encodes CDR1 SEHNR and CDR2 FQNEAQ (reference sequence).

The V call is TRBV5-1, the J call TRBJ2-7, with 16 bases identical to TRBD2. The germline gives CDR1 SGHRS, CDR2 YFSETQ. Trimming took 1 base from V and 4 from J; bases not matched to a gene: 11. The CDR3 is 19 amino acids. The CDR3 region is CASSLSGGTSGRAGYEQYF. The CDR3 DNA follows: TGCGCCAGCAGCTTGAGCGGAGGGACTAGCGGGAGGGCCGGGTACGAGCAGTACTTC.

This sequence joins TRBV5-6 and TRBJ2-7, with D maybe TRBD1 (6 bases). The V end was cut by 4 bases, the J end by 4 bases, with 18 bases between. Germline V gene lookup returns CDR1 SGHDT and CDR2 YYEEEE. This CDR3 comprises 15 residues. The CDR3 DNA reads TGTGCCAGCAGCGGAGAGGACAGAATGTTTTACGAGCAGTACTTC. Amino acids: CASSGEDRMFYEQYF.

The gene calls are TRBV5-1 and TRBJ2-7; 10 bases are shared with TRBD2. The V segment lost 5 bases and the J segment 1 base; nucleotides outside the gene matches: 6. CDR1 and CDR2 (germline): SGHRS, YFSETQ. This CDR3 contains 15 residues. The CDR3 sequence: CASRTGLADSYEQYF. The CDR3 bases are TGCGCCAGCAGGACAGGACTAGCGGATTCCTACGAGCAGTACTTC.

Remarks on this clone: Additional DNA sequences in this sample encode the identical CDR3. J is TRBJ1-1 and V is TRBV9; TRBD1 might be the D (6 bases). The V end lost 2 bases, the J end lost 5 bases, and 10 bases lay between the germline ends. Germline lookup yields CDR1 SGDLS and CDR2 YYNGEE. CDR3 length: 13 residues. The CDR3 DNA sequence: TGTGCCAGCAGCGTTGGGGGGCGGACTGAAGCTTTCTTT. It specifies CASSVGGRTEAFF.

This sequence joins TRBV11-3 and TRBJ2-5, with 8 bases matching TRBD1. The germline V gene encodes CDR1 SGHNT and CDR2 YENEEA. J gave up 5 bases and V 4 bases, and 3 bases lay outside the gene matches. CDR3 length equals 13 residues. DNA of the CDR3: TGTGCCAGCAGCTCACACAGGGGGGAGACCCAGTACTTC. Its translation: CASSSHRGETQYF.

As for this clone: Different DNA sequences within this sample yield the same CDR3. The rearrangement joins TRBV30 to TRBJ1-5; the match to TRBD1 covers 9 bases. CDR3 length equals 14 residues. Germline loops: CDR1 GTSNPN, CDR2 SVGIG (reference sequence). The junction had 4 bases not matched to a gene; V was cut back by 0 bases and J by 7 bases. The CDR3 nucleotides are TGTGCCTGGAGTGTAGGACAGGGGAGGCAGCCCCAGCATTTT. It translates to CAWSVGQGRQPQHF.

The rearrangement joins TRBV28 to TRBJ2-1, with 9 bases matching TRBD2. Germline V gene lookup returns CDR1 MDHEN and CDR2 SYDVKM. Trimming removed 2 bases from V and 7 bases from J; junction bases left unmatched: 6. The CDR3 has 15 residues. The CDR3, as DNA: TGTGCCAGCAGTTTACCTAGCGGGATACTAAATGAGCAGTTCTTC. Encoded protein: CASSLPSGILNEQFF.

This chain connects TRBV7-9 to TRBJ2-5; D might be TRBD1 (6 bases). Trimming pared 6 bases from V and 0 bases from J, leaving 17 bases between. The CDR3 has 16 residues. Germline CDR1 is SEHNR and CDR2 is FQNEAQ (reference sequence). CDR3 amino acids: CASRPGTGFDQETQYF. The CDR3 DNA follows: TGTGCCAGCAGACCCGGAACAGGGTTCGACCAAGAGACCCAGTACTTC.

The genes are TRBV6-1 and TRBJ2-2; D call uncertain. In germline, CDR1 is MNHNS, CDR2 SASEGT. The CDR3 length is 17 residues. Trimming cost V 2 bases and J 0 bases, with 13 bases left between them. The CDR3 region has the DNA TGTGCCAGCAGTGAATCGCCACAGAGATCGAACACCGGGGAGCTGTTTTTT. This encodes CASSESPQRSNTGELFF.

This sequence joins TRBV10-3 and TRBJ1-1; D is uncertain. Germline CDR1 is ENHRY and CDR2 is SYGVKD. Deletions cut 7 bases from V and 7 bases from J, with 10 bases between. This CDR3 region has 11 residues. As DNA, the CDR3 is TGTGCCATCACAAGAACCAATGAAGCTTTCTTT. Protein product: CAITRTNEAFF.

The chain carries TRBV19 and TRBJ2-7; D not resolved. CDR3 size: 14 residues. The V end lost 4 bases, the J end lost 2 bases, and 12 bases lay between the germline ends. Germline V lookup: CDR1 LNHDA, CDR2 SQIVND (reference sequence). The CDR3 is CASSTQGWAYEQYF. CDR3 in DNA: TGTGCCAGTAGTACACAAGGCTGGGCCTACGAGCAGTACTTC.

J is TRBJ2-3 and V is TRBV7-8; 15 bases map to TRBD2. The V and J ends lost 3 bases and 0 bases, in that order; junction bases with no gene match: 4. The CDR3 runs 18 residues. Germline V gives CDR1 SGHVS, CDR2 FQNEAQ. The CDR3 sequence is CASSFGLAGGPSTDTQYF. The DNA of the CDR3 is TGTGCCAGCAGCTTCGGACTAGCGGGAGGGCCCAGCACAGATACGCAGTATTTT.